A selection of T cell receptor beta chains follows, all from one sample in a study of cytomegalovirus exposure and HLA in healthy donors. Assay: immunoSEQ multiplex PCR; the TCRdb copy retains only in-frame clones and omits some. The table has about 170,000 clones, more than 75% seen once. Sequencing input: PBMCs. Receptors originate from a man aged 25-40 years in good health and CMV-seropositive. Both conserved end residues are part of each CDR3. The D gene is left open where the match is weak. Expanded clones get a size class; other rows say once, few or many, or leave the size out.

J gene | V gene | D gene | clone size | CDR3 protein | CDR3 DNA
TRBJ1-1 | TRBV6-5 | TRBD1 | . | CASSAGTGNTEAFF | TGTGCCAGCAGTGCCGGGACAGGAAACACTGAAGCTTTCTTT
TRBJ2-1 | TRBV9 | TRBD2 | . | CASSASGSSYSEQFF | TGTGCCAGCAGCGCCAGCGGGAGCTCCTACAGTGAGCAGTTCTTC
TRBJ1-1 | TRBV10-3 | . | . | CAISSQGNTEAFF | TGTGCCATCAGTAGCCAGGGGAACACTGAAGCTTTCTTT
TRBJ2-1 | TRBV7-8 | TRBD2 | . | CASSLEGTSGRTLLFNEQFF | TGTGCCAGCAGCTTAGAGGGGACTAGCGGGAGAACTCTACTCTTTAATGAGCAGTTCTTC
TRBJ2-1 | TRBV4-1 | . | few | CASSQGSGNGNEQFF | TGCGCCAGCAGCCAAGGATCAGGGAACGGCAATGAGCAGTTCTTC
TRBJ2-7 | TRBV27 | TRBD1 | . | CASSPGQGLPYEQYF | TGTGCCAGCAGTCCCGGACAGGGCCTCCCCTACGAGCAGTACTTC
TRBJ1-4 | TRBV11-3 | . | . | CASSRSPEKLFF | TGTGCCAGCAGCCGGTCTCCCGAAAAACTGTTTTTT
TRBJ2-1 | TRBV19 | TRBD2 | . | CASSIDPSGYNEQFF | TGTGCCAGTAGTATTGATCCTAGCGGTTACAATGAGCAGTTCTTC
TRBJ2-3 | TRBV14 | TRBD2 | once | CASSQAPGTSGRDTQYF | TGTGCCAGCAGCCAAGCCCCCGGGACTAGCGGGCGAGATACGCAGTATTTT
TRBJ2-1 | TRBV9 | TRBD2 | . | CASSVSATSGRGNEQFF | TGTGCCAGCAGCGTTTCCGCCACTAGCGGGAGGGGGAATGAGCAGTTCTTC
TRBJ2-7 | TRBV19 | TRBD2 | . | CASSLTSGAYEQYF | TGTGCCAGTAGTTTGACTAGCGGGGCCTACGAGCAGTACTTC
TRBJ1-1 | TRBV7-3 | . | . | CASSFRARQVYTEAFF | TGTGCCAGCAGCTTCCGGGCCCGACAGGTCTACACTGAAGCTTTCTTT
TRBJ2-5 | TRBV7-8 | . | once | CASSLDRVQETQYF | TGTGCCAGCAGCTTAGACAGGGTCCAAGAGACCCAGTACTTC
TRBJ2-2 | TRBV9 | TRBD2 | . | CASSPSRTSAKGELFF | TGTGCCAGCAGCCCCAGCCGGACTAGCGCTAAAGGGGAGCTGTTTTTT
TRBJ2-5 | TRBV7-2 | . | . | CASSFRGETQYF | TGTGCCAGCAGCTTTAGGGGCGAGACCCAGTACTTC
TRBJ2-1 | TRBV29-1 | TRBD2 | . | CSVVAGEAYNEQFF | TGCAGCGTGGTAGCGGGGGAAGCCTACAATGAGCAGTTCTTC
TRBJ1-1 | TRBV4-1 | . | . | CASSQVQGRMNTEAFF | TGCGCCAGCAGCCAAGTACAGGGTAGGATGAACACTGAAGCTTTCTTT
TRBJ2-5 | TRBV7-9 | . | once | CASSQPTGRETQYF | TGTGCCAGCAGCCAACCCACAGGAAGAGAGACCCAGTACTTC
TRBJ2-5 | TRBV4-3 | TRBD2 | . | CASSQGLAGGRETQYF | TGCGCCAGCAGCCAAGGACTAGCGGGAGGGCGGGAGACCCAGTACTTC
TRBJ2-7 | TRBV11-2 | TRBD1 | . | CASSFLIGTGNYEQYF | TGTGCCAGCAGCTTCTTGATTGGGACAGGGAACTACGAGCAGTACTTC
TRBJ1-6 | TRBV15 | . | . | CATSLGIRTGRSPLHF | TGTGCCACCAGCCTCGGAATTAGAACAGGGCGGTCACCCCTCCACTTT
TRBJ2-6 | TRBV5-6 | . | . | CASSFTGSGANVLTF | TGTGCCAGCAGCTTCACCGGCTCTGGGGCCAACGTCCTGACTTTC
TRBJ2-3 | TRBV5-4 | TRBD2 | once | CASSLRPGTGGPSTDTQYF | TGTGCCAGCAGCTTAAGGCCGGGAACGGGAGGGCCGAGCACAGATACGCAGTATTTT
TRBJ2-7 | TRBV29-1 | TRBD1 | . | CSVAGTGNGGEQYF | TGCAGCGTCGCCGGGACAGGGAATGGAGGCGAGCAGTACTTC
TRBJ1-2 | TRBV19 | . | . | CASSPSGEGRVNYGYTF | TGTGCCAGTAGTCCTTCGGGGGAGGGGAGAGTTAACTATGGCTACACCTTC
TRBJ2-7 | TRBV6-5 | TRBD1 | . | CASSYSGTGGYEQYF | TGTGCCAGCAGTTACTCCGGGACAGGGGGCTACGAGCAGTACTTC
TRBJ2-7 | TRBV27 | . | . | CASSLNRASYEQYF | TGTGCCAGCAGTTTGAACAGGGCCTCCTACGAGCAGTACTTC
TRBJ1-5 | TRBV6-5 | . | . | CASSYYSGGEPQHF | TGTGCCAGCAGTTACTATTCGGGGGGAGAGCCCCAGCATTTT
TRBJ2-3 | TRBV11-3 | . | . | CASSSRLITDTQYF | TGTGCCAGCAGCTCCCGACTAATAACAGATACGCAGTATTTT
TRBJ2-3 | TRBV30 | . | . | CAWSVQGSDTQYF | TGTGCCTGGAGTGTCCAGGGGTCAGATACGCAGTATTTT
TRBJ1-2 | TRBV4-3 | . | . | CASSPNSGARPNYGYTF | TGCGCCAGCAGCCCGAATTCTGGGGCACGACCTAACTATGGCTACACCTTC
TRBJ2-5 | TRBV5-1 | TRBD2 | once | CASSGTSGETQYF | TGCGCCAGCAGCGGGACTAGTGGGGAGACCCAGTACTTC
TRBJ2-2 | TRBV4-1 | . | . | CASSRINSGELFF | TGCGCCAGCAGCCGGATAAACAGCGGGGAGCTGTTTTTT
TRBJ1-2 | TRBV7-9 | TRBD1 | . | CAYREDRVFYGYTF | TGTGCCTACAGAGAGGACAGGGTATTTTATGGCTACACCTTC
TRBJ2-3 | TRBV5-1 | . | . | CASRNFTGSDTQYF | TGCGCCAGCAGAAACTTTACAGGGTCAGATACGCAGTATTTT
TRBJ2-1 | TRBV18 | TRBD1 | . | CASSRTGTFYNEQFF | TGTGCCAGCTCACGGACAGGGACCTTTTACAATGAGCAGTTCTTC
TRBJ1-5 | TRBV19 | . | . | CASSRQVQQPQHF | TGTGCCAGTAGTCGACAGGTCCAACAGCCCCAGCATTTT
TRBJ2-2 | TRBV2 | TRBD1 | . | CASSGQGHTGELFF | TGTGCCAGCAGTGGACAGGGGCACACCGGGGAGCTGTTTTTT